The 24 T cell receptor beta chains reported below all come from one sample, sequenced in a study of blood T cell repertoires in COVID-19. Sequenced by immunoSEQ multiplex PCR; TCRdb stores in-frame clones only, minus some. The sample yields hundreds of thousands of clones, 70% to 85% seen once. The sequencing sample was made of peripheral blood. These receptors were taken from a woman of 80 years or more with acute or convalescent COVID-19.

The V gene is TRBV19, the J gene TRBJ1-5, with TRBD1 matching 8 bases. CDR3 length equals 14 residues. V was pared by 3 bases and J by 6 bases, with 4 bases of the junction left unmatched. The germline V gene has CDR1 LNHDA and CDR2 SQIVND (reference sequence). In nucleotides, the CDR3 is TGTGCCAGTAGTATCCAGGGGGCTGCTCAGCCCCAGCATTTT. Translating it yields CASSIQGAAQPQHF.

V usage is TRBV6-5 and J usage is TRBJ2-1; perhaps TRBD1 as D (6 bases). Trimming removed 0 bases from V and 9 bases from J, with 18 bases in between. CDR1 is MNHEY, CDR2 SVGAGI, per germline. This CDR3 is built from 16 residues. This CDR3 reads CASSYSPIRGNSEQFF. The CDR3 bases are TGTGCCAGCAGTTACTCGCCGATCAGGGGAAATTCTGAGCAGTTCTTC.

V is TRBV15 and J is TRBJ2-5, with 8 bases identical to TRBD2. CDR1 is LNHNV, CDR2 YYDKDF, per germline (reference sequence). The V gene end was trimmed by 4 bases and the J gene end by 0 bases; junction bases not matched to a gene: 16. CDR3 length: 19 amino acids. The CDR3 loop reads CATSKEPSVGRAYQETQYF. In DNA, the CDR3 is TGTGCCACCAGCAAGGAGCCTAGCGTCGGGAGGGCGTACCAAGAGACCCAGTACTTC.

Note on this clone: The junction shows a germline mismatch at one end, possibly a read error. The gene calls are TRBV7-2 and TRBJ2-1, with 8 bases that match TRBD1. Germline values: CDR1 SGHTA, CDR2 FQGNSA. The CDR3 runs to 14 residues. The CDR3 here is CASSSENPGQAVVF. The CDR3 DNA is TGTGCCAGCAGCTCCGAAAACCCGGGACAGGCCGTGGTCTTC.

CDR3 sequence reads: CASWDRGFSEAFF. The CDR3, as DNA: TGTGCCAGTTGGGACAGGGGTTTCTCTGAAGCTTTCTTT. The chain has TRBV28 and TRBJ1-1, with 10 bases aligning to TRBD1. The germline V gene has CDR1 MDHEN and CDR2 SYDVKM. After removal of 9 bases from V and 6 bases from J, the junction contained 7 bases not matched to a gene. The CDR3 runs to 13 residues.

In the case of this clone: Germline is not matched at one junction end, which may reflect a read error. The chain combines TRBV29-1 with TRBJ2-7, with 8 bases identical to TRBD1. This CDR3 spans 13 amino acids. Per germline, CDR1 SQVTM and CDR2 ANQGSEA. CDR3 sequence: CSVGGQGSNEQYF. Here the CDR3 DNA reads TGCAGCGTGGGAGGACAGGGCTCCAACGAGCAGTACTTC.

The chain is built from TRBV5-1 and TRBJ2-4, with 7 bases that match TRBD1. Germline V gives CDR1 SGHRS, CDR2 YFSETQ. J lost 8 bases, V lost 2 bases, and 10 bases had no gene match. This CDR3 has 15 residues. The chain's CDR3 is CASSLVLGDSHIQYF. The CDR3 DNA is TGCGCCAGCAGCTTAGTCCTCGGGGACAGCCACATTCAGTACTTC.

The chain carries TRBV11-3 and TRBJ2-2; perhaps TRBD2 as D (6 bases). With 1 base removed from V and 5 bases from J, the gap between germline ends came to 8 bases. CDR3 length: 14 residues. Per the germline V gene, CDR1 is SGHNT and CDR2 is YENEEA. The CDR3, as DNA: TGTGCCAGCAGCTTAGGAGGGACTACCGGGGAGCTGTTTTTT. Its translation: CASSLGGTTGELFF.

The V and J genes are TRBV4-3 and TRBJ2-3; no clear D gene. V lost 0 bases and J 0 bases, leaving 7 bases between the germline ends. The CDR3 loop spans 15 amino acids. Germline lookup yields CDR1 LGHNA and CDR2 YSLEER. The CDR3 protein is CASSQEAPSTDTQYF. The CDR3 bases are TGCGCCAGCAGCCAAGAAGCTCCAAGCACAGATACGCAGTATTTT.

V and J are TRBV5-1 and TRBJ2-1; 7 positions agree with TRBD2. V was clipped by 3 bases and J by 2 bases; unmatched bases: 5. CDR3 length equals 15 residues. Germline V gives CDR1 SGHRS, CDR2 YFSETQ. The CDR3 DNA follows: TGCGCCAGCAGCTCCGAGCGGGACCCCTACAATGAGCAGTTCTTC. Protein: CASSSERDPYNEQFF.

This chain's CDR3 is CASSYSRDSNQPQHF. DNA for the CDR3: TGTGCCAGCAGTTACTCCAGGGATAGCAATCAGCCCCAGCATTTT. V and J are TRBV6-6 and TRBJ1-5, with D perhaps matching TRBD1 (5 bases). This CDR3 spans 15 amino acids. Trimming cost V 0 bases and J 0 bases, with 6 bases left between them. The germline CDR1 and CDR2 sequences are MNHNY and SVGAGI (reference sequence).

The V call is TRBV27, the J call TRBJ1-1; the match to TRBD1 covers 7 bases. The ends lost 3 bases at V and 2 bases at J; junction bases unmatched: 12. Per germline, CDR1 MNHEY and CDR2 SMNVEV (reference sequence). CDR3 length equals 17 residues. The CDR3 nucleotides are TGTGCCAGCAGTTTTAATCTCCCGGGACAGCATAACACTGAAGCTTTCTTT. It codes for CASSFNLPGQHNTEAFF.

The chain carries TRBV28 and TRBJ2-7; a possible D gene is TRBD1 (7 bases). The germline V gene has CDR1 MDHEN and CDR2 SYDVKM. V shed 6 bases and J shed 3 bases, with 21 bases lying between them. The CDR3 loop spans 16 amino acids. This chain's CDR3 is CASRGGPGLKGYEQYF. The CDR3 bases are TGTGCCAGCAGAGGGGGCCCGGGACTGAAGGGCTACGAGCAGTACTTC.

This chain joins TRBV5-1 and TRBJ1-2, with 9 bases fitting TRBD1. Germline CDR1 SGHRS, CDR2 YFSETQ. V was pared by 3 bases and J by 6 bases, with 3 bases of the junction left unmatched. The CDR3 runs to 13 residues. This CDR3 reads CASSSGQGHGYTF. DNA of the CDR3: TGCGCCAGCAGCTCAGGACAGGGGCATGGCTACACCTTC.

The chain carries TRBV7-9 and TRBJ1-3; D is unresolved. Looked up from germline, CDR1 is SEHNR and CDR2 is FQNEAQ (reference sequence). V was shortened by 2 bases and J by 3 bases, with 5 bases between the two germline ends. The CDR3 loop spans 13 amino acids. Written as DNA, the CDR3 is TGTGCCAGCAGCTTATTCGTTGGAAACACCATATATTTT. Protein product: CASSLFVGNTIYF.

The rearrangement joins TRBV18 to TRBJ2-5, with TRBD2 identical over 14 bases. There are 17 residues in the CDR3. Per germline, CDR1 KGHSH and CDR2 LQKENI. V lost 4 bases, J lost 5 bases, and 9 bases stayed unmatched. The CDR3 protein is CASSLRLAGGPGETQYF. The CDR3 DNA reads TGTGCCAGCTCACTTCGACTAGCGGGAGGGCCGGGGGAGACCCAGTACTTC.

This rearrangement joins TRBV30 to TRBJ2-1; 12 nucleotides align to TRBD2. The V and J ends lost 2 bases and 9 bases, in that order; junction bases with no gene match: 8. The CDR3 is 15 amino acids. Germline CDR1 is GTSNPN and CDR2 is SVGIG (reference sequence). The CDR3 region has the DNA TGTGCCTGGAGTCGCGGGGGGGGACTAGCGGGTGAGCAGTTCTTC. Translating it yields CAWSRGGGLAGEQFF.

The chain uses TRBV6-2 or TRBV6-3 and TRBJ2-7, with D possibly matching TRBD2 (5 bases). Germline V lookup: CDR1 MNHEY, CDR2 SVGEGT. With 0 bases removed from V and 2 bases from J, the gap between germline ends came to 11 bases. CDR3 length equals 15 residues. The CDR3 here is CASSYSSRRAYEQYF. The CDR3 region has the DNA TGTGCCAGCAGTTACTCGTCCAGGCGGGCCTACGAGCAGTACTTC.

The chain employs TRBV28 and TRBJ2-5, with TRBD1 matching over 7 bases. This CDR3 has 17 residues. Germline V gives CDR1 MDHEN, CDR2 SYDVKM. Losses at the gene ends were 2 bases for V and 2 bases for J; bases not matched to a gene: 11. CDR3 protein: CASSLRWRTGGQETQYF. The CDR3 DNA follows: TGTGCCAGCAGTTTACGATGGCGGACAGGCGGACAAGAGACCCAGTACTTC. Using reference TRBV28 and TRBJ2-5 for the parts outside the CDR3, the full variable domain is DVKVTQSSRYLVKRTGEKVFLECVQDMDHENMFWYRQDPGLGLRLIYFSYDVKMKEKGDIPEGYSVSREKKERFSLILESASTNQTSMYLCASSLRWRTGGQETQYFGPGTRLLVL.

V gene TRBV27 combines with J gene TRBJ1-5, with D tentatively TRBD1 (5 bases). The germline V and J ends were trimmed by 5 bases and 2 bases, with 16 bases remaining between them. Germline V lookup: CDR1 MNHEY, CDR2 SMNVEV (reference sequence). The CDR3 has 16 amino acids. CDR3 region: CASSAITGMGNQPQHF. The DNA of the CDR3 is TGTGCCAGCAGTGCAATAACAGGCATGGGCAATCAGCCCCAGCATTTT.

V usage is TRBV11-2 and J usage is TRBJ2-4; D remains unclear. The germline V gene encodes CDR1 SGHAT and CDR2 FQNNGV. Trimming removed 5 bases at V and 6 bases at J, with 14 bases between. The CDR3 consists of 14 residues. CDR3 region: CASSPGGRRNIQYF. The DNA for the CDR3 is TGTGCCAGCAGCCCGGGTGGTCGGAGAAACATTCAGTACTTC.

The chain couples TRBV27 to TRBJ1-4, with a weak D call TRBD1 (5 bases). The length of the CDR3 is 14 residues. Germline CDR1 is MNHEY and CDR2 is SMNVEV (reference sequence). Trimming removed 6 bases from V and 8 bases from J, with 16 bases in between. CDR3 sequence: CASRNTRVSEKLFF. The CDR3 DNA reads TGTGCCAGCAGAAACACCAGGGTGTCCGAAAAACTGTTTTTT.

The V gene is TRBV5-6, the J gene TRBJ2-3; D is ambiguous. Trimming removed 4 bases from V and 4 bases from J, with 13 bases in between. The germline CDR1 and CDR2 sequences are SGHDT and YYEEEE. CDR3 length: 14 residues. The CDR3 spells CASSPGHSADTQYF. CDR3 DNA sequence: TGTGCCAGCAGCCCTGGGCACTCTGCAGATACGCAGTATTTT.

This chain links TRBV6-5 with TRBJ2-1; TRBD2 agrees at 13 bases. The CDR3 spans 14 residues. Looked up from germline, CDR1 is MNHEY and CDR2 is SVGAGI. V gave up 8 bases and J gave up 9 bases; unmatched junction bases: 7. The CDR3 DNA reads TGTGCCAGCCCAGGACTAGCGGGGGCCCGTGAGCAGTTCTTC. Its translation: CASPGLAGAREQFF.